The TCR beta chain described here comes from a study of T cell responses to AZD1222 COVID-19 vaccine. Study results and caveats: Clonal diversity may have been underestimated in mostly white British donors.

Pooled samples include second doses given at about 4 or 12 weeks. Some clones are missing from TCRdb's copy, which holds only in-frame ones; the method was immunoSEQ multiplex PCR. The sample includes fewer than 120,000 clones, about 90% of them seen just once. Turning to this clone: Its matching antigen is unknown.

This specimen consisted of peripheral blood, obtained 28 days after the second AZD1222 dose. This TCR came from an adult who received the AZD1222 COVID-19 vaccine.

The CDR3 loop reads CASSLSTGHATNEKLFF. The CDR3 DNA reads TGCGCCAGCAGCTTGTCGACAGGGCATGCAACTAATGAAAAACTGTTTTTT. The chain is built from TRBV5-1 and TRBJ1-4; 7 nucleotides agree with TRBD1. Germline trimming cut 1 base from V and 0 bases from J; bases unmatched to any gene: 6. Germline CDR1 and CDR2: SGHRS and YFSETQ. The CDR3 runs to 17 residues. The variable domain in full, completed from reference TRBV5-1 and TRBJ1-4, reads KAGVTQTPRYLIKTRGQQVTLSCSPISGHRSVSWYQQTPGQGLQFLFEYFSETQRNKGNFPGRFSGRQFSNSRSEMNVSTLELGDSALYLCASSLSTGHATNEKLFFGSGTQLSVL.